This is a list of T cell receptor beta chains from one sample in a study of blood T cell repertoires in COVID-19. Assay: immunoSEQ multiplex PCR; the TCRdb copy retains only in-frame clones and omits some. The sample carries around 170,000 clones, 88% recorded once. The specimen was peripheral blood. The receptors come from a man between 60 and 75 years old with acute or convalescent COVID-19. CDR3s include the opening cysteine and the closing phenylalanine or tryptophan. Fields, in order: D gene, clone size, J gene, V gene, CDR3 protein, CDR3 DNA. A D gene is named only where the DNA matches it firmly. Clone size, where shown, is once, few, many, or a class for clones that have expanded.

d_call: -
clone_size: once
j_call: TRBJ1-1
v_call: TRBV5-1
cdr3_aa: CASSLTYRDMNTEAFF
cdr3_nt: TGCGCCAGCAGCTTGACCTACAGGGACATGAACACTGAAGCTTTCTTT

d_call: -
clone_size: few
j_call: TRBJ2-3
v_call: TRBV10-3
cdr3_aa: CAISAGRSTDTQYF
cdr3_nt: TGTGCCATCAGCGCGGGACGAAGCACAGATACGCAGTATTTT

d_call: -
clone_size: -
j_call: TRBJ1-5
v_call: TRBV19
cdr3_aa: CASRQTGLRQPQHF
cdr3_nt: TGTGCCAGTAGGCAAACAGGGTTACGGCAGCCCCAGCATTTT

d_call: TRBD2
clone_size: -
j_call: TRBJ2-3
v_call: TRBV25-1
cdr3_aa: CASSDTSGTDTQYF
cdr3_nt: TGTGCCAGCAGTGACACTAGCGGCACAGATACGCAGTATTTT

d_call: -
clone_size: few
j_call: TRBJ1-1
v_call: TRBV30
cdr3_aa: CAWSVGGNTEAFF
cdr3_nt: TGTGCCTGGAGTGTGGGGGGGAACACTGAAGCTTTCTTT

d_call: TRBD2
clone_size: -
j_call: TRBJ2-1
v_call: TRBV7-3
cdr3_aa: CASSPRLAGSSYNEQFF
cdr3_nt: TGTGCCAGCAGCCCTAGACTAGCGGGGTCCTCCTACAATGAGCAGTTCTTC

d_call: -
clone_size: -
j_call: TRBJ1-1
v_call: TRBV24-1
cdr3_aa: CATSDPGTEAFF
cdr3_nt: TGTGCCACCAGTGACCCGGGGACTGAAGCTTTCTTT

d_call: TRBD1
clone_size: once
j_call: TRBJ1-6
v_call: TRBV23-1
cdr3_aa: CASKWVRTGGRSSYNSPLHF
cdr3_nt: TGCGCCAGCAAATGGGTCAGGACAGGGGGAAGGAGCTCCTATAATTCACCCCTCCACTTT

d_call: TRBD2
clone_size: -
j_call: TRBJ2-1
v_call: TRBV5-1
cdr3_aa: CASSYRAGSSYNEQFF
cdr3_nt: TGCGCCAGCAGCTACAGAGCGGGGTCCTCCTACAATGAGCAGTTCTTC

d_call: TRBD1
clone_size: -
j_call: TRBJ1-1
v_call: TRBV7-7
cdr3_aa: CASSSDRDTEAFF
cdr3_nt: TGTGCCAGCAGCTCGGACAGGGACACTGAAGCTTTCTTT

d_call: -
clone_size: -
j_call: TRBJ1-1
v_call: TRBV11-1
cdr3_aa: CASSLARGTVNTEAFF
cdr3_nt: TGTGCCAGCAGCTTAGCGCGAGGCACCGTGAACACTGAAGCTTTCTTT

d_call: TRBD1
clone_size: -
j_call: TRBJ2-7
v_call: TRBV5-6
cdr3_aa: CASSSGQGANYNWGEQYF
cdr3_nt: TGTGCCAGCAGCTCAGGACAGGGGGCTAACTACAACTGGGGCGAGCAGTACTTC

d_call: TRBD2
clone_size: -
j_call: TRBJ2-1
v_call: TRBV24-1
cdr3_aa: CATSDWASGSNEQFF
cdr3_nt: TGTGCCACCAGTGATTGGGCTAGCGGGAGCAATGAGCAGTTCTTC

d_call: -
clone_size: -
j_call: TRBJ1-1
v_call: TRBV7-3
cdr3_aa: CASSLTGWSTEAFF
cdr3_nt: TGTGCCAGCAGCTTAACGGGTTGGAGCACTGAAGCTTTCTTT

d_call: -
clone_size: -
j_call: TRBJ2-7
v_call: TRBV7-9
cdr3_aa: CASSSTYEQYF
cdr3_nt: TGTGCCAGCAGCTCAACCTACGAGCAGTACTTC

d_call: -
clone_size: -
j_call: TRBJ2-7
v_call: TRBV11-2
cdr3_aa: CASSPGTGEQYF
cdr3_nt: TGTGCCAGCAGCCCGGGTACGGGTGAGCAGTACTTC

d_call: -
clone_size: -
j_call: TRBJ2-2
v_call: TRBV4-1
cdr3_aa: CASSQETRKSGELFF
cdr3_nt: TGCGCCAGCAGCCAAGAAACGCGGAAGTCCGGGGAGCTGTTTTTT

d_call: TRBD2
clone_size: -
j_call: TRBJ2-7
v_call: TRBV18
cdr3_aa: CASSAGTSRNEQYF
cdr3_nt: TGTGCCAGCTCGGCCGGGACTAGCAGGAACGAGCAGTACTTC

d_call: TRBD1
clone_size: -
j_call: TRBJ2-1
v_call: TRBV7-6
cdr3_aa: CASSPARQGGNEQFF
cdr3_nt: TGTGCCAGCAGCCCAGCGAGACAGGGGGGCAATGAGCAGTTCTTC

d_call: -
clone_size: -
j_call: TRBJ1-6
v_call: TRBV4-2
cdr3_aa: CASSQESFQFNYNSPLHF
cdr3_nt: TGTGCCAGCAGCCAAGAAAGTTTCCAGTTCAATTATAATTCACCCCTCCACTTT

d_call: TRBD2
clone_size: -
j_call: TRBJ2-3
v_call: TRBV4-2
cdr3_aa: CASSQGGSGGPDTQYF
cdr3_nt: TGTGCCAGCAGCCAAGGGGGTAGCGGGGGCCCAGATACGCAGTATTTT

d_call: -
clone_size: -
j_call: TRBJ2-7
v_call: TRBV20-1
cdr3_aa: CSVADAYEQYF
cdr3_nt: TGCAGTGTGGCGGATGCCTACGAGCAGTACTTC

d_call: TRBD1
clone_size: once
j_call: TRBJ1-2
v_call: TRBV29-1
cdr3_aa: CSARGQGYGYTF
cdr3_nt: TGCAGCGCTAGGGGACAGGGGTATGGCTACACCTTC

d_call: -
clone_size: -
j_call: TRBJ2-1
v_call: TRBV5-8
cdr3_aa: CASSFSDPPRSHNEQFF
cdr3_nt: TGTGCCAGCAGTTTTAGCGACCCTCCCCGGAGCCACAATGAGCAGTTCTTC

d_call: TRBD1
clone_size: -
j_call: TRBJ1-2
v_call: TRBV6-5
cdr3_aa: CASRFADRGYGYTF
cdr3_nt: TGTGCCAGCCGATTCGCGGACAGGGGATATGGCTACACCTTC

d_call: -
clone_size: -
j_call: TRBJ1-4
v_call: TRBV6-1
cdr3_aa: CASSEPTGQNEKLFF
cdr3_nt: TGTGCCAGCAGTGAACCGACGGGTCAGAATGAAAAACTGTTTTTT

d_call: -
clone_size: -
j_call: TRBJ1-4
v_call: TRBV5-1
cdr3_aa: CASSPGGATNEKLFF
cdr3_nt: TGCGCCAGCAGCCCCGGCGGGGCGACTAATGAAAAACTGTTTTTT

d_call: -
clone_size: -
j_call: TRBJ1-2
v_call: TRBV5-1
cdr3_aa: CASSPPGGGDGYTF
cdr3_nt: TGCGCCAGCAGTCCGCCGGGGGGCGGAGATGGCTACACCTTC

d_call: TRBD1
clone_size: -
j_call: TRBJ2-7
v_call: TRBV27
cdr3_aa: CASSGGTGLRYEQYF
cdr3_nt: TGTGCCAGCAGTGGCGGGACAGGGCTCCGCTACGAGCAGTACTTC

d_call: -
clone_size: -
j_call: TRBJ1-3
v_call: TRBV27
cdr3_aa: CASSFSGSTGNTIYF
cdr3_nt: TGTGCCAGCAGTTTTTCGGGGTCAACTGGAAACACCATATATTTT

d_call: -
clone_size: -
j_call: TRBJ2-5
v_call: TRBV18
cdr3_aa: CASSPGDGGFVAQYF
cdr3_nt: TGTGCCAGCTCACCGGGGGACGGAGGGTTCGTGGCCCAGTACTTC

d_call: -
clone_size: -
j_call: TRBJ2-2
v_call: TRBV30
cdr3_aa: CAWSPRGVVTGELFF
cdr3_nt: TGTGCCTGGAGTCCCAGGGGGGTGGTCACCGGGGAGCTGTTTTTT

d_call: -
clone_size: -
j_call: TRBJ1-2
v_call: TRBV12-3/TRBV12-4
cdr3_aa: CASSLKGNYGYTF
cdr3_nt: TGTGCCAGCAGTTTAAAGGGGAACTATGGCTACACCTTC

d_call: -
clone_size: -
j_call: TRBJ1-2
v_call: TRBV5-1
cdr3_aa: CASSLTSGVYGYTF
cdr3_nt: TGCGCCAGCAGCCTAACCTCGGGGGTATATGGCTACACCTTC

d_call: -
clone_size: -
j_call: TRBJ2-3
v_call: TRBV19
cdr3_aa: CATSRQVSTDTQYF
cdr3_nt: TGTGCCACCTCCCGACAGGTCAGCACAGATACGCAGTATTTT

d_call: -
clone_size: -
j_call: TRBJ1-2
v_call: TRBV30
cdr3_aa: CAWGGDLGNYGYTF
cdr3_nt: TGTGCCTGGGGAGGGGACTTAGGGAACTATGGCTACACCTTC

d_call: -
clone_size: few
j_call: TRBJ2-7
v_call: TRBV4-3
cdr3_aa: CASSQGQGTYEQYF
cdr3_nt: TGCGCCAGCAGCCAAGGTCAGGGGACCTACGAGCAGTACTTC

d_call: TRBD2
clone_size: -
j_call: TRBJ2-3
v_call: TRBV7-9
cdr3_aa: CASSLGGTDTQYF
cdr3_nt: TGTGCCAGCAGCCTCGGGGGGACAGATACGCAGTATTTT

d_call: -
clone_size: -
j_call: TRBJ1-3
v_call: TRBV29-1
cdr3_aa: CSVEVGPGNTIYF
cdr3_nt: TGCAGCGTTGAAGTTGGCCCCGGAAACACCATATATTTT

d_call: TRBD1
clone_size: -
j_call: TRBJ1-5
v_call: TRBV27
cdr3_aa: CASSKTGSLGTQPQHF
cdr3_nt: TGTGCCAGCTCTAAGACAGGGTCACTCGGGACTCAGCCCCAGCATTTT

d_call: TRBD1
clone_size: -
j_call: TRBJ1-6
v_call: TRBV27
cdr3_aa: CASSTILRQGNSPLHF
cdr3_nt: TGTGCCAGCAGTACTATCCTTCGACAGGGTAATTCACCCCTCCACTTT

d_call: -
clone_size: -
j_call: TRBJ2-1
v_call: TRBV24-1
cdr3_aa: CATSMGDEQFF
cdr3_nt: TGTGCCACCAGCATGGGCGATGAGCAGTTCTTC

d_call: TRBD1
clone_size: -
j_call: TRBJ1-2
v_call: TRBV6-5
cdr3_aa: CASSRSGGGYTF
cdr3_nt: TGTGCCAGCAGCCGCTCAGGGGGAGGCTACACCTTC

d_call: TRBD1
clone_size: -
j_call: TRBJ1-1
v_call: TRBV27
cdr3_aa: CASSLQGGGTEAFF
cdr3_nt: TGTGCCAGCAGCCTCCAGGGGGGTGGCACTGAAGCTTTCTTT

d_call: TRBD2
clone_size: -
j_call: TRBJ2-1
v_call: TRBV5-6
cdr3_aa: CASSLIVGGGSYNEQFF
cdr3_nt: TGTGCCAGCAGCTTGATTGTTGGGGGAGGGTCCTACAATGAGCAGTTCTTC

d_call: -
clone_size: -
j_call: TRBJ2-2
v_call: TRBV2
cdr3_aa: CASMPGQGVGELFF
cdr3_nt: TGTGCCAGCATGCCCGGGCAGGGCGTCGGGGAGCTGTTTTTT